Following are 2 T cell receptor beta chains from one sample sequenced in a study of blood T cell repertoires in COVID-19. Generated by immunoSEQ multiplex PCR, the TCRdb table keeps only in-frame clones and is missing some. The sample carries about 210,000 clones, about 82% recorded once. The sample taken for sequencing was peripheral blood. Source of these receptors: a man aged 50 or older with COVID-19, enrolled during active disease.

This chain's CDR3 is CASSQDTGQGYEQYF. CDR3 bases: TGTGCCAGCAGCCAAGATACAGGACAAGGTTACGAGCAGTACTTC. The chain recombines TRBV3-1 (or the pseudogene TRBV3-2) with TRBJ2-7; D possibly corresponds to TRBD1 (5 bases). The germline V and J ends were trimmed by 0 bases and 4 bases, with 13 bases remaining between them. The germline V gene has CDR1 LGHDT and CDR2 YNNKEL (reference sequence). The CDR3 length is 15 residues.

The CDR3 coding sequence is TGTGCCAGCAGCCCATTCAGGGGGCACGGCTACACCTTC. Encoded protein: CASSPFRGHGYTF. V and J are TRBV14 and TRBJ1-2; 8 nucleotides line up with TRBD1. The CDR3 consists of 13 residues. The trim removed 4 bases at V and 8 bases at J, leaving 6 bases unmatched. Per the germline V gene, CDR1 is SGHDN and CDR2 is FVKESK.